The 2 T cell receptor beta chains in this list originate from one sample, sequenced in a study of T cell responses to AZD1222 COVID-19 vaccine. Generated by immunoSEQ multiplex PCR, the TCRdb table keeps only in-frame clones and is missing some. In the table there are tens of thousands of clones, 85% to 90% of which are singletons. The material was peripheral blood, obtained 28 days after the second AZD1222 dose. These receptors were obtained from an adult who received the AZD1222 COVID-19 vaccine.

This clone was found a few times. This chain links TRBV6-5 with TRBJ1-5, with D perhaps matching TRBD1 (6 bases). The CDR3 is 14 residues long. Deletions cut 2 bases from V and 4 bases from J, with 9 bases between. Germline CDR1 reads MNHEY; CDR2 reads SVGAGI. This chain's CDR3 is CASSYGRGNQPQHF. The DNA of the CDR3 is TGTGCCAGCAGTTACGGCAGGGGAAATCAGCCCCAGCATTTT.

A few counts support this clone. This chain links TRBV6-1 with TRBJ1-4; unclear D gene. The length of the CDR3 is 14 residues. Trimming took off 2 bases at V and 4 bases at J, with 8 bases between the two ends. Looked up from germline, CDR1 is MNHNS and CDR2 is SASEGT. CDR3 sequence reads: CASSERAVNEKLFF. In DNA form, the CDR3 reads TGTGCCAGCAGTGAACGGGCGGTTAATGAAAAACTGTTTTTT.